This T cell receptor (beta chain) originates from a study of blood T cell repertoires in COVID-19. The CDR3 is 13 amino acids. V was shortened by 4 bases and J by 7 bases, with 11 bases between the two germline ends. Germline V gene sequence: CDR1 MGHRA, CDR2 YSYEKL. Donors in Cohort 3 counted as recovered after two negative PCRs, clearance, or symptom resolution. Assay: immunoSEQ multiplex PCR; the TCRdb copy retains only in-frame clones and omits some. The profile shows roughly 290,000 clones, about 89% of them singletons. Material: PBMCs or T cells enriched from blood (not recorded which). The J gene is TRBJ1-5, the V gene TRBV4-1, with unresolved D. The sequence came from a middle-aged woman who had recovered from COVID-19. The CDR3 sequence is CASSRGADQPQHF. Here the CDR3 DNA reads TGCGCCAGCAGCCGTGGAGCAGACCAGCCCCAGCATTTT.